This T cell receptor beta chain came from a study of graft-versus-host responses after intestinal transplantation. About the research overall: Recipients had transplants, and these were multivisceral, liver-intestinal, or isolated intestinal. Uniformly, recipients were administered anti-thymocyte globulin induction with subsequent tacrolimus and steroids for two to three years. Study-level findings and limits: Detection of GvH clones occurred in recipient marrow, and some had their first appearance in ileum or blood. Early post-transplant declines in HvG were associated with peak levels of circulating GvH clones.

Details on this clone: Its specificity is unknown.

Measured with immunoSEQ multiplex PCR; TCRdb has only the in-frame clones, and not every one. The sample comprises more than 95,000 clones, roughly 87% of which are singletons, and approximately 0.97% rests with the top ten. CDR3 size: 13 residues. V was pared by 4 bases and J by 2 bases, with 9 bases between. CDR1 LNHDA and CDR2 SQIVND come from the germline V gene (reference sequence). The sample here was unstimulated CD4+ T cells sorted from spleen or lymph node cells, taken before intestinal transplant. The chain links TRBV19 to TRBJ2-7; D is ambiguous. The sequence was obtained from a human donor who received an intestinal transplant. The DNA for the CDR3 is TGTGCCAGTAGTAACCCCACCCCCTACGAGCAGTACTTC. Its translation is CASSNPTPYEQYF.